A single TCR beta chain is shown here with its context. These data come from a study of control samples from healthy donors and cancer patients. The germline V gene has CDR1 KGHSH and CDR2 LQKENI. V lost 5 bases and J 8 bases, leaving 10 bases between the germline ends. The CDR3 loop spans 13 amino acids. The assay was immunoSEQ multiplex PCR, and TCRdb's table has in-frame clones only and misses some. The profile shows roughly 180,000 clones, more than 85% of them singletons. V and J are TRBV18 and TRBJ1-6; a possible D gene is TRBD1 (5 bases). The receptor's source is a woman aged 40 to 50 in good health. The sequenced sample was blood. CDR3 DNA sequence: TGTGCCAGCTCAAGACAGAAGGATTCACCCCTCCACTTT. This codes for CASSRQKDSPLHF.